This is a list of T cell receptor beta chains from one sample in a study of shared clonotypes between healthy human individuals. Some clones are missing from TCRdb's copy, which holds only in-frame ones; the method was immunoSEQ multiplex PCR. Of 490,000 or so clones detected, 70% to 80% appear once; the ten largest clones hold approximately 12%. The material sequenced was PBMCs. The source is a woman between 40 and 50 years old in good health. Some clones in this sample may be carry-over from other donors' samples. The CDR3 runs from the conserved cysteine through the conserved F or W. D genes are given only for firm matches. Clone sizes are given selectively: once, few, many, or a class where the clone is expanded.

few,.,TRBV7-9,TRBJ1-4,CASSLDADPNEKLFF,TGTGCCAGCAGCTTAGATGCGGACCCTAATGAAAAACTGTTTTTT
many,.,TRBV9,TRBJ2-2,CASSSPRGYTDTGELFF,TGTGCCAGCAGCTCCCCGAGGGGTTACACAGACACCGGGGAGCTGTTTTTT
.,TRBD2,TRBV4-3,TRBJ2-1,CASSQPTSGSSYNEQFF,TGCGCCAGCAGCCAGCCTACTAGCGGGAGCTCCTACAATGAGCAGTTCTTC
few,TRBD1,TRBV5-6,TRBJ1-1,CASSQAGTGGYNTEAFF,TGTGCCAGCAGCCAGGCGGGGACAGGGGGCTATAACACTGAAGCTTTCTTT
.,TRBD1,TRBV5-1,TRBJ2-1,CASSLAGTGNHEQFF,TGCGCCAGCAGCTTGGCCGGGACAGGGAATCATGAGCAGTTCTTC
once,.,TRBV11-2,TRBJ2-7,CASSLGLAYEQYF,TGTGCCAGCAGCCTGGGACTTGCCTACGAGCAGTACTTC
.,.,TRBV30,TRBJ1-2,CAWSVGSGYGYTF,TGTGCCTGGAGTGTGGGCTCAGGCTATGGCTACACCTTC
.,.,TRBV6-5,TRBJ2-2,CASSRTTGELFF,TGTGCCAGCAGCCGTACCACCGGGGAGCTGTTTTTT
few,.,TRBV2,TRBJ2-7,CASTYGVSYEQYF,TGTGCCAGCACTTACGGGGTTTCCTACGAGCAGTACTTC
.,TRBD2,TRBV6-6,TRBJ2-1,CASRPQTREGNEQFF,TGTGCCAGCAGACCTCAAACCCGGGAGGGCAATGAGCAGTTCTTC
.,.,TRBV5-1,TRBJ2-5,CASSLRVEGETQYF,TGCGCCAGCAGCTTGAGGGTGGAGGGGGAGACCCAGTACTTC
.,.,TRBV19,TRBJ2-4,CATTGRGRDIQYF,TGTGCCACTACGGGGCGGGGTAGGGACATTCAGTACTTC
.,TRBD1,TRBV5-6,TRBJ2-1,CASSFYDRGSHNEQFF,TGTGCCAGCAGCTTTTATGACAGGGGATCCCACAATGAGCAGTTCTTC
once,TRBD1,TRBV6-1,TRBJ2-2,CASSSRAGGSGELFF,TGTGCCAGCAGTTCGCGGGCAGGGGGTAGCGGGGAGCTGTTTTTT
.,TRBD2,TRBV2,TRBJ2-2,CASSLTSGTGGELFF,TGTGCCAGCAGTCTGACTAGCGGGACTGGCGGGGAGCTGTTTTTT
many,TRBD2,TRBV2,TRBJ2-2,CASSPRTSGNTGELFF,TGTGCCAGCAGTCCCCGGACTAGCGGAAACACCGGGGAGCTGTTTTTT
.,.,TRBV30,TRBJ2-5,CAWSVLLETQYF,TGTGCCTGGAGTGTACTCTTGGAGACCCAGTACTTC
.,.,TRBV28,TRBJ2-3,CASSLSRDTQYF,TGTGCCAGCAGTTTAAGCAGAGATACGCAGTATTTT
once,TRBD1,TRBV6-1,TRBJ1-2,CASGPTQGALGYTF,TGTGCCAGCGGCCCCACACAGGGGGCTTTGGGCTACACCTTC
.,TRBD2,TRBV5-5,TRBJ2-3,CASSLFGTSGRSSDTQYF,TGTGCCAGCAGCTTGTTTGGGACTAGCGGGAGGAGTTCAGATACGCAGTATTTT
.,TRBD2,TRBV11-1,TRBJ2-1,CASSLVMDSLAGGGNEQFF,TGTGCCAGCAGCTTAGTTATGGATTCACTAGCGGGAGGGGGCAATGAGCAGTTCTTC
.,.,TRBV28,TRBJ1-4,CASWGGGSEKLFF,TGTGCCTCATGGGGCGGAGGTAGTGAAAAACTGTTTTTT
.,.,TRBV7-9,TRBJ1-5,CASSLAGTGNQPQHF,TGTGCCAGCAGCTTAGCGGGTACGGGCAATCAGCCCCAGCATTTT
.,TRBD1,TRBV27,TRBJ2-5,CASTRTGGETQYF,TGTGCCAGCACCAGGACAGGGGGGGAGACCCAGTACTTC
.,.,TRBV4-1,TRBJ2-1,CASSPKTASGSYNEQFF,TGCGCCAGCAGCCCCAAAACGGCCAGCGGGTCCTACAATGAGCAGTTCTTC
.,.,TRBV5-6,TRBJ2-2,CASNLAGPTGELFF,TGTGCCAGCAACTTGGCAGGGCCGACCGGGGAGCTGTTTTTT
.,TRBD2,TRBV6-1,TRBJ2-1,CASSDPGLAGGSSYNEQFF,TGTGCCAGCAGTGACCCAGGACTAGCGGGAGGTAGCTCCTACAATGAGCAGTTCTTC
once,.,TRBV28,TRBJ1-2,CASSITRVGGYGYTF,TGTGCCAGCAGCATAACCCGAGTCGGGGGCTATGGCTACACCTTC
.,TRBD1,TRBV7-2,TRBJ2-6,CASSATSTGGSSGANVLTF,TGTGCCAGCAGCGCCACCTCGACAGGGGGGAGCTCTGGGGCCAACGTCCTGACTTTC
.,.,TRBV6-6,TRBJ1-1,CASTHPQVNTEAFF,TGTGCCAGCACCCACCCCCAAGTGAACACTGAAGCTTTCTTT
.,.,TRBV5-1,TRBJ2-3,CASLGTDTQYF,TGCGCCAGCTTGGGCACAGATACGCAGTATTTT